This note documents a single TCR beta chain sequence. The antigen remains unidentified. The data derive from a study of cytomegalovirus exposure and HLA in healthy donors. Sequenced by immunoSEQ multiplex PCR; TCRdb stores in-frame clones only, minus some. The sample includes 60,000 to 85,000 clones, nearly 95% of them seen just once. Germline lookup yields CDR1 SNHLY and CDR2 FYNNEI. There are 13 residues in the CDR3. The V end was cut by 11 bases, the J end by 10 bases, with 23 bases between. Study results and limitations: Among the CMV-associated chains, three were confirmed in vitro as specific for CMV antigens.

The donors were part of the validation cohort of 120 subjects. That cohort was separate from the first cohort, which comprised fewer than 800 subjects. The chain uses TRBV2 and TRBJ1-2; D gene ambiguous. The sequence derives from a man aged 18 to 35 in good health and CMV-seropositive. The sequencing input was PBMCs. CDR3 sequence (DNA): TGTGCCGGTCTGGATACGGGAGGCCGGTACTACACCTTC. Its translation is CAGLDTGGRYYTF.